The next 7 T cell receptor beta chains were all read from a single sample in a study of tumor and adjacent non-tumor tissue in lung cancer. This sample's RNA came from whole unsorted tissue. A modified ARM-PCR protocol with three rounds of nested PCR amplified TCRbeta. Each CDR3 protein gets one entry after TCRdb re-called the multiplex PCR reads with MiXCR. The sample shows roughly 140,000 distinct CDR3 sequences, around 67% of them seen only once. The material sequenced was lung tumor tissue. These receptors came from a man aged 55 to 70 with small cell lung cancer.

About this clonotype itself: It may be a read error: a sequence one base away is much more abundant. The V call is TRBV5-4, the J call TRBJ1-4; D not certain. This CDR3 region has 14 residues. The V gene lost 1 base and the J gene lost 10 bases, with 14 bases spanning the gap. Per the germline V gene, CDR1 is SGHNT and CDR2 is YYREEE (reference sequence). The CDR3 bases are TGTGCCAGCAGCTTGCAACGGAGTTTGCGAAAACTGTTTTTT. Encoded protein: CASSLQRSLRKLFF.

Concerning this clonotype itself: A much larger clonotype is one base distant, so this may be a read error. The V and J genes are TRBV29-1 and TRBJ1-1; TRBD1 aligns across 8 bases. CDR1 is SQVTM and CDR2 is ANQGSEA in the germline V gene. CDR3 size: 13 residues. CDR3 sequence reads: CNGRGQGRTEAFF. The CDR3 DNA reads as TGCAACGGCCGTGGACAGGGAAGGACTGAAGCTTTCTTT.

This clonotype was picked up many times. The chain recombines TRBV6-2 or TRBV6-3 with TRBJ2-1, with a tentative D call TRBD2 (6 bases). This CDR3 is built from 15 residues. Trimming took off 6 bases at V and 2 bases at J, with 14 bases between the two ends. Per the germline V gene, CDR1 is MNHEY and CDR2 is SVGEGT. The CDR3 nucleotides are TGTGCCAGCAGGCGTCCCGGGAGTCCCTACAATGAGCAGTTCTTC. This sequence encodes CASRRPGSPYNEQFF.

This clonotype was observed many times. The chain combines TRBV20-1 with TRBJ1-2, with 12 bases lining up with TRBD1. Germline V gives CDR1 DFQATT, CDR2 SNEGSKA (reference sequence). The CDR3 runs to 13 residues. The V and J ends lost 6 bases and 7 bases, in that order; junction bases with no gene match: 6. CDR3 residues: CSAQGQGARGYTF. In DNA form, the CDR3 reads TGCAGTGCCCAGGGACAGGGGGCGCGTGGCTACACCTTC.

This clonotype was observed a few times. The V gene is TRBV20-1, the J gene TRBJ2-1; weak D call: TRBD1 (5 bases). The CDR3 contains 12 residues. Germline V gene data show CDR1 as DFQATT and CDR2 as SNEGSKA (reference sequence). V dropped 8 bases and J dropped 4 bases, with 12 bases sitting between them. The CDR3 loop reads CSTYDRYNEQFF. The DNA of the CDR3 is TGCAGTACTTATGACAGATACAATGAGCAGTTCTTC.

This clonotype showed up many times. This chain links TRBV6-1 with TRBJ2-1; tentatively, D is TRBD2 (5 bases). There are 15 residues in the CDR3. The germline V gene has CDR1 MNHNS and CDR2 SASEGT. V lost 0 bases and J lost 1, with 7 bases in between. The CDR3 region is CASSEARDSYNEQFF. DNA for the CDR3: TGTGCCAGCAGTGAAGCACGGGATTCCTACAATGAGCAGTTCTTC.

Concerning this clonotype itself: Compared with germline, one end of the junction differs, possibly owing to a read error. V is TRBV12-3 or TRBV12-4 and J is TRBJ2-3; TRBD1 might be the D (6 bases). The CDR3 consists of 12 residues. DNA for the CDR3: TGTGCAAGCAGTTTTGCCAGGGGTTTATGGTATTTT. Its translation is CASSFARGLWYF.